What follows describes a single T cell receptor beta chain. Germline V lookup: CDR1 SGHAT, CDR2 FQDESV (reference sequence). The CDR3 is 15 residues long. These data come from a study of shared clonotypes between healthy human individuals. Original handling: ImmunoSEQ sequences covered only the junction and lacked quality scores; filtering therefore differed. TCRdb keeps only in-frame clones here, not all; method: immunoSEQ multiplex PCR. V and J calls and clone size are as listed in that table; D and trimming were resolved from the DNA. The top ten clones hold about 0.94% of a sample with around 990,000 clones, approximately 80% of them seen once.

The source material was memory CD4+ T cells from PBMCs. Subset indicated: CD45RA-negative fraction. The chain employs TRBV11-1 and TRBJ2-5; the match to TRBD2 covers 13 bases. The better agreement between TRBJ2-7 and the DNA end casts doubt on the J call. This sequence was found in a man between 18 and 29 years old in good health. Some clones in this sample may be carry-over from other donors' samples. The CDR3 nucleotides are TGTGCCAGCAGCACCCGGACTAGCGGGAGCGACGAGCAGTACTTC. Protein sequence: CASSTRTSGSDEQYF.